This T cell receptor (beta chain) was profiled in a study of human T cells and chemical hapten exposure. Whole-study findings and limits: Patch test scores rose with PT1 expanded TCR counts, a positive correlation.

Ten or more counts support this clonotype. Its matching antigen is unknown. The time point denotes: pre-sensitization, week 0. Treatment: therapeutic diphenylcyclopropenone sensitization with weekly scalp DPC. The donor pool consisted of alopecia patients aged 18 to 70 years, considered suitable for DPC. TCRdb re-analysed the RACE reads in MiXCR, keeping a single row per CDR3 protein. The table has roughly 110,000 distinct CDR3 sequences, 10% to 15% seen once. CDR1 is SGHVS, CDR2 FQNEAQ, per germline. CDR3 length equals 19 residues. Trimming removed 1 base from V and 7 bases from J; junction bases left unmatched: 20.

This sequence joins TRBV7-8 and TRBJ2-3; 7 nucleotides agree with TRBD2. The sample in question was whole blood, obtained in connection with sensitization to the hapten diphenylcyclopropenone (DPC). The source of this sequence is a woman between 45 and 65 years old with alopecia areata. Some clones in this sample may be carry-over from other donors' samples. DNA of the CDR3: TGTGCCAGCAGCTTAGGGATTAGGCGGGAGAGGGCCTTGGGGAATACGCAGTATTTT. It translates to CASSLGIRRERALGNTQYF.